The 2 T cell receptor beta chains given below trace back to one sample, sequenced in a study of T cells in Graves' hyperthyroidism and ophthalmopathy. It was RNA transcripts that yielded the amplified TCR beta CDR3 regions. HTBI primers drove first-round RT-PCR of the TCR CDR3. TCRdb re-called the multiplex PCR reads with MiXCR, one entry per CDR3 protein. Among around 800,000 distinct CDR3 sequences listed, 38% were seen once. The sequenced sample was blood. The receptors were sampled from a man younger than 30 with Graves' hyperthyroidism.

This clonotype was counted a few times. The chain couples TRBV20-1 to TRBJ1-6; the match to TRBD1 covers 9 bases. J gave up 10 bases and V 0 bases, and 16 bases lay outside the gene matches. The CDR3 is 18 amino acids. Looked up from germline, CDR1 is DFQATT and CDR2 is SNEGSKA (reference sequence). CDR3 region: CSARDPRGGDRVGSPLHF. CDR3 bases: TGCAGTGCTAGAGATCCGCGAGGGGGGGACAGGGTAGGGTCACCCCTCCACTTT.

The chain carries TRBV5-6 and TRBJ1-4, with TRBD1 as a possible D gene (6 bases). Deletions cut 4 bases from V and 7 bases from J, with 14 bases between. The CDR3 has 14 residues. Looked up from germline, CDR1 is SGHDT and CDR2 is YYEEEE. The CDR3 sequence is CASSGQTRSEKLFF. The CDR3, as DNA: TGTGCCAGCAGCGGACAGACCAGGAGTGAAAAACTGTTTTTT.